This TCR beta chain was obtained from a study of T cell repertoires in cytomegalovirus infection. General study findings and limits: Public TCR beta family frequency separated CMV-and-HLA carriers, including in an independent cohort. What dominated the ex vivo response were HLA-C-restricted CMV-specific TCR beta clonotypes.

This clonotype occurred many times. Its target is not known. TCRdb reprocessed the reads via MiXCR and lists one record per CDR3 protein. The data contain roughly 230,000 distinct CDR3 sequences, approximately 7% of them singletons. J gave up 5 bases and V 4 bases, and 8 bases lay outside the gene matches. There are 14 residues in the CDR3. Germline CDR1 reads SGHKS; CDR2 reads YYEKEE (reference sequence). The receptor comes from a human donor in good health (CMV status not recorded). Some clones in this sample may be carry-over from other donors' samples. The V call is TRBV5-5, the J call TRBJ2-7; 8 positions agree with TRBD1. Sequenced material: PBMCs. The CDR3 loop reads CASSPQTGDHEQYF. In DNA, the CDR3 is TGTGCCAGCAGCCCGCAGACAGGGGACCACGAGCAGTACTTC. Based on the CDR3 plus reference TRBV5-5 and TRBJ2-7, the full variable domain is DAGVTQSPTHLIKTRGQQVTLRCSPISGHKSVSWYQQVLGQGPQFIFQYYEKEERGRGNFPDRFSARQFPNYSSELNVNALLLGDSALYLCASSPQTGDHEQYFGPGTRLTVT.